The clone carrying this T cell receptor beta chain has only a few counts. Its antigen is as yet unknown. The V gene end was trimmed by 4 bases and the J gene end by 2 bases; junction bases not matched to a gene: 5. The CDR3 is 14 amino acids. The germline V gene encodes CDR1 SGHRS and CDR2 YFSETQ. This sample is part of a study of T cells in Graves' hyperthyroidism and ophthalmopathy. The study, taken as a whole, reports: Most thyroid clonotypes expanded above 0.001 appeared in blood too. With a median lead of around 6.7 months before onset, the model predicted ophthalmopathy.

RNA transcripts were the template for amplifying TCR beta CDR3 regions. With the HTBI primer set, the TCR CDR3 went through a first round of RT-PCR. TCRdb independently ran MiXCR on the multiplex PCR reads; one entry per CDR3 protein. This sample carries roughly 360,000 distinct CDR3 sequences, 13% of them seen once, and the ten largest clones take 20% to 25%. A sample of blood taken at first hyperthyroidism diagnosis preceded any ophthalmopathy symptoms. Sequenced input: blood. The TCR was taken from a man aged 25 to 40 with Graves' hyperthyroidism that later progressed to Graves' ophthalmopathy. The J gene is TRBJ2-7, the V gene TRBV5-1; 8 bases fit TRBD2. CDR3 bases: TGCGCCAGCAGCCGGGGACTAGAAGCCTACGAGCAGTACTTC. It translates to CASSRGLEAYEQYF.